The following is a T cell receptor (beta chain) sequence with its context. The source of the sample is a study of T cells after yellow fever vaccination. TCRdb itself ran the 5' RACE reads through MiXCR, one entry per CDR3 protein. The data hold more than 300,000 distinct CDR3 sequences, with about 10% observed a single time. CDR1 and CDR2 from the germline V gene are DFQATT and SNEGSKA (reference sequence). The CDR3 consists of 18 residues. V was cut by 4 bases and J by 2 bases, with 27 bases left in between. The sample was CD4+ T cells sorted from PBMCs, taken 45 days after the yellow fever booster vaccination. V gene TRBV20-1 combines with J gene TRBJ2-7, with a tentative D call TRBD1 (8 bases). The source of this sequence is a young man who received the YFV17D yellow fever vaccine. CDR3 protein: CSAKGRRTRAGQAYEQYF. The CDR3 DNA reads as TGCAGTGCTAAGGGACGGCGTACCAGAGCGGGACAGGCCTACGAGCAGTACTTC.